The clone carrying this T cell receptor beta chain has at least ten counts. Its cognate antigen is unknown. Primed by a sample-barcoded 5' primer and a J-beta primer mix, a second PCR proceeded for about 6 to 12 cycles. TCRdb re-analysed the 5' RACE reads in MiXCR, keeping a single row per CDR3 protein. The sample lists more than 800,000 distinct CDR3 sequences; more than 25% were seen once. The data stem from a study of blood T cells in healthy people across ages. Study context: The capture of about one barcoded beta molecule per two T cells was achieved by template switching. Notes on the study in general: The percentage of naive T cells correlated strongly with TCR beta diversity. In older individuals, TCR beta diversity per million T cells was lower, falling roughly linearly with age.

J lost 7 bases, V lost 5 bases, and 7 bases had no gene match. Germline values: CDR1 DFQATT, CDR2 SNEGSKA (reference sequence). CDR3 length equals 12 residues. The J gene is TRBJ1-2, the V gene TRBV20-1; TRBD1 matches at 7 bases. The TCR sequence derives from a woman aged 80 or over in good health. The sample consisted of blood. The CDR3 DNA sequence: TGCAGTGCTGAGGACAGGCTCCCTGGCTACACCTTC. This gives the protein CSAEDRLPGYTF.